The next 24 T cell receptor beta chains were all read from a single sample in a study of response to subunit inactivated influenza vaccine. TCRdb used MiXCR to reprocess the RT-PCR reads, holding one entry per CDR3 protein. The table includes 450,000 to 600,000 distinct CDR3 sequences, 7.5% to 8.5% detected once. Sequences were derived from PBMCs from blood, sampled less than 30 months after vaccination. These receptors all come from a man aged 50 to 75 who received an inactivated influenza vaccine.

V usage is TRBV7-9 and J usage is TRBJ2-1; possibly TRBD2 for D (5 bases). This CDR3 is 13 amino acids long. CDR1 is SEHNR and CDR2 is FQNEAQ in the germline V gene (reference sequence). Trimming shortened V by 5 bases and J by 7 bases, and 12 bases separated the two germline ends. CDR3 protein: CASSPPGSNEQFF. CDR3 nucleotides: TGTGCCAGCAGCCCCCCGGGGTCTAATGAGCAGTTCTTC.

At least ten counts were recorded for this clonotype. This chain uses TRBV12-3 or TRBV12-4 with TRBJ1-1, with D possibly matching TRBD1 (5 bases). V was cut by 5 bases and J by 3 bases, with 16 bases left in between. The CDR3 totals 15 residues. Here the CDR3 reads CASSIPGREDTEAFF. The CDR3 DNA is TGTGCCAGCAGTATACCAGGGAGGGAAGACACTGAAGCTTTCTTT.

This clonotype was counted ten times or more. The J gene is TRBJ2-7, the V gene TRBV5-1; D uncertain. The germline V gene encodes CDR1 SGHRS and CDR2 YFSETQ. Trimming pared 7 bases from V and 0 bases from J, leaving 17 bases between. The length of the CDR3 is 15 residues. CDR3 in DNA: TGCGCCAGCGCTCAGGCCCTGGATACCTCCTACGAGCAGTACTTC. Protein sequence: CASAQALDTSYEQYF.

There are many counts of this clonotype. This chain joins TRBV15 and TRBJ1-4, with D tentatively TRBD1 (6 bases). The germline gives CDR1 LNHNV, CDR2 YYDKDF (reference sequence). The length of the CDR3 is 13 residues. Trimming cost V 3 bases and J 5 bases, with 7 bases left between them. Here the CDR3 DNA reads TGTGCCACCAGCAGGGACAGAAATGAAAAACTGTTTTTT. This translates into CATSRDRNEKLFF.

In this sample, this clonotype turned up a few times. This sequence joins TRBV7-2 and TRBJ2-1; D ambiguous. V was cut by 1 base and J by 8 bases, with 12 bases left in between. The germline gives CDR1 SGHTA, CDR2 FQGNSA. The CDR3 runs to 14 residues. CDR3 region: CASSLVWSVDEQFF. The CDR3 DNA sequence: TGTGCCAGCAGCTTAGTGTGGTCCGTGGATGAGCAGTTCTTC.

The CDR3 loop reads CATSVRDRTFTGELFF. The CDR3 bases are TGTGCCACCAGTGTACGGGACAGGACATTCACCGGGGAGCTGTTTTTT. The gene calls are TRBV24-1 and TRBJ2-2; TRBD1 matches at 8 bases. After removal of 5 bases from V and 4 bases from J, the junction contained 8 bases not matched to a gene. In germline, CDR1 is KGHDR, CDR2 SFDVKD. The length of the CDR3 is 16 residues.

The chain joins TRBV29-1 to TRBJ1-1; D call uncertain. The V gene's germline CDR1 is SQVTM and CDR2 ANQGSEA. The ends were cut back, 7 bases at V and 2 bases at J, with 8 bases in the middle. The CDR3 runs 11 residues. This CDR3 is CSAQINTEAFF. CDR3 DNA: TGCAGCGCCCAAATAAACACTGAAGCTTTCTTT.

This clonotype has a handful of counts. The rearrangement uses TRBV7-9 and TRBJ1-1; D is undetermined. The CDR3 sequence is 13 residues long. The germline gives CDR1 SEHNR, CDR2 FQNEAQ (reference sequence). V was clipped by 5 bases and J by 4 bases, with 11 bases between them. Written as DNA, the CDR3 is TGTGCCAGCAGCCGACCGCTGGTCACTGAAGCTTTCTTT. Its translation is CASSRPLVTEAFF.

This clonotype has more than one count but fewer than ten. The gene calls are TRBV12-3 or TRBV12-4 and TRBJ2-7; 12 nucleotides line up with TRBD1. The CDR3 has 15 residues. J gave up 5 bases and V 6 bases, and 8 bases lay outside the gene matches. The CDR3 loop is CASRTSGTGGHEQYF. The CDR3 nucleotides read TGTGCCAGCAGAACCTCCGGGACAGGGGGCCACGAGCAGTACTTC.

This clonotype was counted ten times or more. The V gene is TRBV28, the J gene TRBJ2-1; tentatively, D is TRBD1 (6 bases). The V end lost 7 bases, the J end lost 9 bases, and 19 bases lay between the germline ends. The CDR3 runs to 14 residues. Looked up from germline, CDR1 is MDHEN and CDR2 is SYDVKM. The CDR3 nucleotides are TGTGCCAGCAATACAGGGTATGGGGATAGTGAGCAGTTCTTC. Its translation: CASNTGYGDSEQFF.

There are a few counts of this clonotype. This sequence joins TRBV7-2 and TRBJ2-1; no reliable D call. There are 14 residues in the CDR3. V lost 4 bases to trimming and J lost 13 bases, with 20 bases between them. The germline CDR1 and CDR2 sequences are SGHTA and FQGNSA. The CDR3 DNA sequence: TGTGCCAGCAGCTCCGGAGCCGTCCGATCCAATCAGTTCTTC. It yields the protein CASSSGAVRSNQFF.

The gene calls are TRBV20-1 and TRBJ2-2; D is perhaps TRBD1 or TRBD2 (5 bases each). Germline lookup yields CDR1 DFQATT and CDR2 SNEGSKA (reference sequence). The germline V and J ends were trimmed by 3 bases and 4 bases, with 12 bases remaining between them. This CDR3 region has 14 residues. The CDR3 spells CSARPSGLTGELFF. The DNA for the CDR3 is TGCAGTGCTAGGCCCTCGGGGCTCACCGGGGAGCTGTTTTTT.

This clonotype appeared a few times. This chain joins TRBV7-9 and TRBJ2-3, with 7 bases fitting TRBD2. Germline-derived CDR1 and CDR2 are SEHNR and FQNEAQ (reference sequence). The J segment lost 5 bases and the V segment lost 3 bases, leaving 5 bases of the junction unmatched. The CDR3 runs 14 residues. The CDR3 reads CASSFAGAGDTQYF. The CDR3 bases are TGTGCCAGCAGCTTCGCGGGAGCCGGAGATACGCAGTATTTT.

As concerns this clonotype: Since the CDR3 does not end with the conserved phenylalanine or tryptophan, this likely comes from a read error. The chain combines TRBV12-3 or TRBV12-4 with TRBJ1-5; TRBD1 agrees at 8 bases. V gave up 6 bases and J gave up 10 bases; unmatched junction bases: 8. The length of the CDR3 is 13 residues. DNA of the CDR3: TGTGCCAGCAGAGGACAGGGTCAAGGTCCCCAGCATTCT. Residues: CASRGQGQGPQHS.

Only a few counts were recorded for this clonotype. V is TRBV12-3 or TRBV12-4 and J is TRBJ2-7; D could derive from TRBD1 or TRBD2 (6 bases each). There are 14 residues in the CDR3. The V and J ends lost 5 bases and 6 bases respectively, with 17 bases between them. The CDR3 DNA reads as TGTGCCAGCAGTCCCGGGGGCCACCTGGGCGAGCAGTACTTC. It codes for CASSPGGHLGEQYF.

This clonotype was seen at least ten times. V and J are TRBV4-3 and TRBJ2-7; D uncertain. The CDR3 consists of 15 residues. The ends were cut back, 2 bases at V and 2 bases at J, with 13 bases in the middle. Germline-derived CDR1 and CDR2 are LGHNA and YSLEER. In DNA, the CDR3 is TGCGCCAGCAGCCAAACTCTGACGGGTCCCTACGAGCAGTACTTC. Translating gives CASSQTLTGPYEQYF.

This clonotype came up many times. The chain carries TRBV10-3 and TRBJ2-3; 8 bases align to TRBD1. The CDR3 has 18 residues. Germline V gene lookup returns CDR1 ENHRY and CDR2 SYGVKD. V lost 4 bases, J lost 0 bases, and 12 bases stayed unmatched. The DNA of the CDR3 is TGTGCCATCAGTGGGACAGGGACTGCGGGGTCAAGCACAGATACGCAGTATTTT. It is translated as CAISGTGTAGSSTDTQYF.

This clonotype was observed many times. This chain uses TRBV7-9 with TRBJ1-1; tentative D call: TRBD1 (5 bases). The germline V gene encodes CDR1 SEHNR and CDR2 FQNEAQ (reference sequence). The V gene lost 5 bases and the J gene lost 8 bases, with 15 bases spanning the gap. The CDR3 extends over 13 amino acids. The CDR3 reads CASSLQWGGEAFF. For the CDR3, the DNA is TGTGCCAGCAGCCTACAATGGGGGGGAGAAGCTTTCTTT.

This rearrangement joins TRBV4-3 to TRBJ2-2; a weak D match, TRBD2 (7 bases). The CDR3 covers 15 residues. Germline CDR1 reads LGHNA; CDR2 reads YSLEER. Trimming took off 4 bases at V and 4 bases at J, with 13 bases between the two ends. The CDR3 bases are TGCGCCAGCAGCCCACAGGGACTATCCACCGGGGAGCTGTTTTTT. This translates into CASSPQGLSTGELFF.

This clonotype has more than one count but fewer than ten. The V gene is TRBV20-1, the J gene TRBJ1-5; D gene unclear. The V and J ends lost 6 bases and 4 bases respectively, with 19 bases between them. The CDR3 runs 15 residues. Germline values: CDR1 DFQATT, CDR2 SNEGSKA (reference sequence). CDR3 bases: TGCAGTGCAATACCCCCCGTACGGAGAAATCAGCCCCAGCATTTT. Translation gives CSAIPPVRRNQPQHF.

This clonotype was found a few times. This sequence joins TRBV12-3 or TRBV12-4 and TRBJ1-3, with D hard to call. The CDR3 sequence is 15 residues long. The V and J ends lost 2 bases and 3 bases respectively, with 11 bases between them. This CDR3 reads CASSLIEGFGNTIYF. Here the CDR3 DNA reads TGTGCCAGCAGTTTAATCGAGGGTTTTGGAAACACCATATATTTT.

This chain joins TRBV7-2 and TRBJ2-1, with TRBD1 as a possible D gene (5 bases). The germline V gene encodes CDR1 SGHTA and CDR2 FQGNSA. The CDR3 covers 15 residues. V lost 1 base to trimming and J lost 4 bases, with 11 bases between them. As DNA, the CDR3 is TGTGCCAGCAGCTTAGTAGGGGCAGGGTACAATGAGCAGTTCTTC. Translation gives CASSLVGAGYNEQFF.

V and J are TRBV9 and TRBJ2-7, with 8 positions matching TRBD1. After removal of 3 bases from V and 0 bases from J, the junction contained 5 bases not matched to a gene. Germline CDR1 is SGDLS and CDR2 is YYNGEE. CDR3 size: 15 residues. The CDR3 reads CASSEGQAISYEQYF. The CDR3 DNA reads TGTGCCAGCAGCGAGGGACAGGCAATCTCCTACGAGCAGTACTTC.

This clonotype occurred many times. The chain has TRBV21-1 and TRBJ2-3; the table's TRBD2 call for D was not verified on the DNA. TRBV21-1 is annotated as a pseudogene. The CDR3 runs 15 residues. The CDR3 nucleotides read TGTGCCAGCAGCGCGCCTAGCGGAAGCACAGATACGCAGTATTTT. It codes for CASSAPSGSTDTQYF.